A selection of T cell receptor beta chains follows, all from one sample in a study of shared T cell receptors in the human thymus. Measured with immunoSEQ multiplex PCR; TCRdb has only the in-frame clones, and not every one. Found here are fewer than 700,000 clones, 88% of them singletons; the top ten hold over 0.008%. This same sample was also part of a study on human thymus T cells.

Sequences were obtained from thymocytes. Source of these receptors: a boy in the first two years of life with a congenital heart defect. Both conserved end residues are trimmed from each CDR3. D genes are given only for firm matches.

14 TRBJ2-2 TRBV14 TRBD2 ASSRRSGSFSGELF
12 TRBJ2-7 TRBV27 NA ASSLSQGWSEQY
13 TRBJ2-2 TRBV11-3 NA ASSLRGRNTGELF
12 TRBJ2-1 TRBV28 NA ASSYRGTYNEQF
16 TRBJ2-3 TRBV30 NA AWSVPEINGKKTDTQY
13 TRBJ2-3 TRBV5-1 TRBD2 ASSLGRERGDTQY
13 TRBJ1-1 TRBV13 NA ASAQGEVGGTEAF
14 TRBJ1-2 TRBV11-2 TRBD1 ASSPDRGNNNYGYT
14 TRBJ2-7 TRBV5-1 TRBD1 ASSLGRRGQIYEQY
12 NA TRBV7-6 TRBD1 ASSSTGGPYEQY
14 TRBJ2-2 TRBV28 TRBD2 ASSLISSGRAGELF
12 TRBJ1-2 TRBV29-1 NA SVGRRGKGYGYT
13 TRBJ1-2 TRBV30 NA AWSEDGGTTGSDT
18 TRBJ2-7 TRBV5-4 TRBD2 ASSLSLSASGRPQWGEQY
13 TRBJ2-2 TRBV2 NA ASSGDFPWAGELF
11 TRBJ2-5 TRBV4-1 NA ASSPDSQETQY
13 TRBJ2-7 TRBV18 NA ASSPPLNRGYEQY
14 TRBJ2-7 TRBV19 TRBD2 ASTPASGSVPSEQY
12 TRBJ2-7 TRBV19 NA ASSLGPSSYEQY
18 TRBJ2-1 TRBV27 TRBD2 ASRHSSGSRKLSPSNEQF
11 TRBJ2-7 TRBV7-8 TRBD2 ASSGPTSATQY
16 TRBJ2-2 TRBV4-1 TRBD1 ASSQDGEGQGNTGELF
13 TRBJ2-7 TRBV7-9 NA ASSGNGQGGHEQY
12 TRBJ1-2 TRBV7-9 NA ASSPTGMNYGYT
15 TRBJ1-2 TRBV7-5 NA ARSLVSLLGANYGYT
15 TRBJ2-7 TRBV28 TRBD2 ASILGPLAGLVSEQY